The 2 T cell receptor beta chains presented below share a single source sample, sequenced in a study of blood T cell repertoires in COVID-19. The method was immunoSEQ multiplex PCR; TCRdb's version includes in-frame clones alone and lacks a portion of them. This sample has some 400,000 clones, with 81% found just once. Source material: peripheral blood. These receptors all stem from a human donor with acute or convalescent COVID-19. The donor label of this sample is uncertain.

The chain recombines TRBV4-2 with TRBJ1-2; no firm D call. CDR3 length equals 14 residues. Per germline, CDR1 LGHNA and CDR2 YNFKEQ. The ends were cut back, 4 bases at V and 2 bases at J, with 11 bases in the middle. For the CDR3, the DNA is TGTGCCAGCAGCCGGGCAGGAACCAACTATGGCTACACCTTC. This codes for CASSRAGTNYGYTF.

The chain has TRBV19 and TRBJ2-1; 11 nucleotides match TRBD2. There are 15 residues in the CDR3. Trimming took 1 base from V and 9 from J; bases not matched to a gene: 5. Germline V gene data show CDR1 as LNHDA and CDR2 as SQIVND (reference sequence). CDR3 amino acids: CASSIVAGGHGEQFF. In nucleotides, the CDR3 is TGTGCCAGTAGTATAGTAGCGGGGGGGCACGGTGAGCAGTTCTTC.